This T cell receptor beta chain was sequenced during a study of OX40 agonist ivuxolimab in advanced cancers. Regarding the study as a whole: At doses 0.1 to 3.0 mg/kg, CD4+ and CD8+ clones expanded.

Germline values: CDR1 SGHVS, CDR2 FNYEAQ. Deletions cut 1 base from V and 3 bases from J, with 14 bases between. This CDR3 spans 16 amino acids. Turning to this clone: Its antigen is not known.

Only in-frame clones appear in the TCRdb table, and some are missing; sequencing was by immunoSEQ multiplex PCR. The sample has 20,000 to 25,000 clones, 84% seen once. The sample consisted of CD4+ or CD8+ T cells sorted from blood, taken in a trial of the OX40 agonist ivuxolimab. The clonotype comes from an adult with an advanced solid tumor such as melanoma, head and neck, liver or kidney cancer. The V call is TRBV7-6, the J call TRBJ2-3, with D uncertain. The CDR3, as DNA: TGTGCCAGCAGCTTAGGTTTACAGATCGCGACAGATACGCAGTATTTT. Translation gives CASSLGLQIATDTQYF.